The 7 T cell receptor beta chains below all came from one sample that was sequenced in a study of human T cells and chemical hapten exposure. The time point was: pre-sensitization, week 0. Regarding treatment: therapeutic diphenylcyclopropenone sensitization with weekly scalp DPC. TCRdb redid the calling of the RACE reads with MiXCR, one entry per CDR3 protein. Altogether under 110,000 distinct CDR3 sequences are present, around 12% being singletons, with the ten largest covering around 1.5%. The specimen was whole blood, collected in connection with sensitization to the hapten diphenylcyclopropenone (DPC). The receptors were sampled from a woman between 50 and 59 years old with alopecia areata. Some clones in this sample may be carry-over from other donors' samples.

The sample holds many counts of this clonotype. V gene TRBV29-1 combines with J gene TRBJ1-3, with no clear D. The CDR3 consists of 13 residues. The V end lost 5 bases, the J end lost 1 base, and 9 bases lay between the germline ends. CDR1 and CDR2 from the germline V gene are SQVTM and ANQGSEA. This CDR3 is CSVSRNSGNTIYF. The DNA for the CDR3 is TGCAGCGTTTCAAGAAATTCTGGAAACACCATATATTTT.

This clonotype appeared a few times. The chain employs TRBV28 and TRBJ2-7; no clear D gene. CDR3 size: 14 residues. Trimming removed 6 bases at V and 6 bases at J, with 18 bases between. Germline V CDR1 and CDR2: MDHEN, SYDVKM. In nucleotides, the CDR3 is TGTGCCAGCAGCTTCGGGTCACCCTGGGGCGAGCAGTACTTC. Encoded protein: CASSFGSPWGEQYF.

The sample holds many counts of this clonotype. The genes are TRBV27 and TRBJ2-3; 8 bases agree with TRBD2. Germline V lookup: CDR1 MNHEY, CDR2 SMNVEV (reference sequence). Trimming took 2 bases from V and 8 from J; bases not matched to a gene: 12. The CDR3 has 16 amino acids. The CDR3 loop is CASSLGIGTSGITQYF. CDR3 sequence (DNA): TGTGCCAGCAGTTTAGGCATCGGGACTAGTGGGATTACGCAGTATTTT.

Only a few counts were recorded for this clonotype. The chain employs TRBV10-3 and TRBJ2-7; 7 nucleotides match TRBD1. V shed 6 bases and J 3 bases; nucleotides not matched to a gene: 11. This CDR3 comprises 15 residues. CDR1 is ENHRY and CDR2 is SYGVKD in the germline V gene. Here the CDR3 DNA reads TGTGCCATCAGCGGGTTCCCGGGACAGAACTACGAGCAGTACTTC. Translating gives CAISGFPGQNYEQYF.

The chain is built from TRBV7-8 and TRBJ2-1; D call uncertain. Deletions cut 5 bases from V and 6 bases from J, with 17 bases between. Germline CDR1 SGHVS, CDR2 FQNEAQ. The CDR3 is 15 amino acids. CDR3 sequence (DNA): TGTGCCAGCAGCGCCTTTTCCTTTGGCCGCAATGAGCAGTTCTTC. Its protein product is CASSAFSFGRNEQFF.

This clonotype was observed at least ten times. The chain couples TRBV4-3 to TRBJ2-3, with 13 bases fitting TRBD2. Germline V lookup: CDR1 LGHNA, CDR2 YSLEER. The V gene end was trimmed by 0 bases and the J gene end by 2 bases; junction bases not matched to a gene: 5. There are 18 residues in the CDR3. The CDR3 region is CASSQDLGLAGATDTQYF. The CDR3 nucleotides read TGCGCCAGCAGCCAAGACCTAGGACTAGCGGGGGCCACAGATACGCAGTATTTT.

This clonotype was detected many times. This chain connects TRBV5-1 to TRBJ2-3, with TRBD2 matching over 7 bases. Germline assignment: CDR1 SGHRS and CDR2 YFSETQ. The CDR3 totals 15 residues. Trimming took 1 base from V and 5 from J; bases not matched to a gene: 7. CDR3 protein: CASSLNAVAGDTQYF. The CDR3 bases are TGCGCCAGCAGCTTGAACGCGGTAGCGGGAGATACGCAGTATTTT.